This T cell receptor (beta chain) was captured by sequencing in a study of blood T cell repertoires in COVID-19. Authors' methods: Reference gene primer amplification gave estimated nucleated cell counts. TCRdb's copy holds only in-frame clones and misses some; the assay was immunoSEQ multiplex PCR. That table supplies the V and J calls and clone size; D and trimming were determined from the DNA. The data contain about 160,000 clones, 75% to 85% of them seen just once; the ten biggest clones take up 3% to 3.5%. Cohorts were assigned according to the clinical history that participants reported. V shed 0 bases and J 0 bases; nucleotides not matched to a gene: 6. Germline assignment: CDR1 SGHDN and CDR2 FVKESK. The CDR3 loop spans 17 amino acids.

This TCR derives from a woman aged 55-75 years who had recovered from COVID-19. Sequencing input: PBMCs or T cells enriched from blood (not recorded which). This chain joins TRBV14 and TRBJ2-5; 8 positions match TRBD1. DNA of the CDR3: TGTGCCAGCAGCCAAGATCTTCCAGGGGGCAACCAAGAGACCCAGTACTTC. Translation gives CASSQDLPGGNQETQYF.